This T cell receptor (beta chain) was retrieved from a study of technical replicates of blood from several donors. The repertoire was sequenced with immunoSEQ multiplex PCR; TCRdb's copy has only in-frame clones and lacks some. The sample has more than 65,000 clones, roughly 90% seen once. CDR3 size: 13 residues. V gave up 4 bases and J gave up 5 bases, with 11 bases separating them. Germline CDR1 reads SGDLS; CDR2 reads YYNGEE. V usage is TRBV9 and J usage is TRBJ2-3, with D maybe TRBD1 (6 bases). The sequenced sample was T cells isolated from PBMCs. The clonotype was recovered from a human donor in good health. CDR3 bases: TGTGCCAGCAGCTCAGGGGCGGGAGATACGCAGTATTTT. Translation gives CASSSGAGDTQYF.